A single sample is the source of the 15 T cell receptor beta chains below, sequenced in a study of blood T cell repertoires in COVID-19. TCRdb keeps only in-frame clones here, not all; method: immunoSEQ multiplex PCR. The data contain 310,000 or so clones, 87% of them seen just once; the ten biggest clones take up approximately 9.9%. The sequenced material came from peripheral blood. These TCRs come from a young man with COVID-19, enrolled during active disease.

J is TRBJ1-2 and V is TRBV4-2; a weak D match, TRBD1 (6 bases). CDR1 and CDR2 (germline): LGHNA, YNFKEQ. The CDR3 loop spans 15 amino acids. Trimming shortened V by 0 bases and J by 6 bases, and 14 bases separated the two germline ends. CDR3 sequence reads: CASSQEPGRGHGYTF. The CDR3 nucleotides are TGTGCCAGCAGCCAAGAACCGGGCAGGGGACATGGCTACACCTTC.

The rearrangement uses TRBV2 and TRBJ2-2; perhaps TRBD2 as D (6 bases). In germline, CDR1 is SNHLY, CDR2 FYNNEI. This CDR3 comprises 13 residues. Trimming stripped 11 bases from V and 1 base from J, with 11 bases between. CDR3 amino acids: CAGRRGNTGELFF. The CDR3 DNA sequence: TGTGCCGGGCGGAGGGGGAACACCGGGGAGCTGTTTTTT.

This clone appeared a few times. The chain combines TRBV12-5 with TRBJ1-1; D may be TRBD1 (6 bases). CDR1 LGHNT and CDR2 FRNRAP come from the germline V gene. This CDR3 has 15 residues. V lost 5 bases and J lost 2, with 15 bases in between. Here the CDR3 reads CASGVFGGLNTEAFF. In DNA, the CDR3 is TGTGCTAGTGGTGTATTCGGGGGGCTTAACACTGAAGCTTTCTTT.

The chain links TRBV4-1 to TRBJ2-7, with TRBD1 matching 8 bases. The CDR3 is 15 residues long. J was trimmed by 5 bases and V by 0 bases; bases with no gene match: 6. Looked up from germline, CDR1 is MGHRA and CDR2 is YSYEKL. CDR3 DNA: TGCGCCAGCAGCCAAGATACAGGGGGTTTGGACGAGCAGTACTTC. It encodes CASSQDTGGLDEQYF.

V is TRBV4-1 and J is TRBJ1-1; 11 bases match TRBD1. V shed 2 bases, J shed 5 bases, and the junction held 10 bases outside the gene matches. This CDR3 is 17 amino acids long. CDR1 is MGHRA and CDR2 is YSYEKL in the germline V gene. The CDR3 DNA sequence: TGCGCCAGCAGCCAAATCGGACAGGGGGCACGACGGACTGAAGCTTTCTTT. Encoded protein: CASSQIGQGARRTEAFF.

V is TRBV28 and J is TRBJ1-1, with 8 bases identical to TRBD1. V was pared by 6 bases and J by 5 bases, with 11 bases of the junction left unmatched. The CDR3 sequence is 15 residues long. Germline CDR1 reads MDHEN; CDR2 reads SYDVKM. The CDR3 loop reads CASSLRTGWNTEAFF. The CDR3 DNA reads TGTGCCAGCAGCCTACGGACAGGGTGGAATACTGAAGCTTTCTTT. The full variable domain, completed using reference TRBV28 and TRBJ1-1, is DVKVTQSSRYLVKRTGEKVFLECVQDMDHENMFWYRQDPGLGLRLIYFSYDVKMKEKGDIPEGYSVSREKKERFSLILESASTNQTSMYLCASSLRTGWNTEAFFGQGTRLTVV.

The chain is built from TRBV29-1 and TRBJ2-3; D may be TRBD2 (5 bases). This CDR3 contains 15 residues. Germline CDR1 SQVTM, CDR2 ANQGSEA. Trimming pared 7 bases from V and 2 bases from J, leaving 19 bases between. CDR3 nucleotide sequence: TGCAGCGCCGAGGCGGGCACCCTGTCCACAGATACGCAGTATTTT. Translating it yields CSAEAGTLSTDTQYF.

The chain links TRBV6-5 to TRBJ1-6; D unresolved. V was shortened by 0 bases and J by 10 bases, with 13 bases between the two germline ends. The germline V gene has CDR1 MNHEY and CDR2 SVGAGI. This CDR3 region has 15 residues. The CDR3 nucleotides read TGTGCCAGCAGTTACTCGACGGGAGTGGTCTCACCCCTCCACTTT. Residues: CASSYSTGVVSPLHF.

V and J are TRBV27 and TRBJ2-7, with TRBD2 matching over 11 bases. The V gene's germline CDR1 is MNHEY and CDR2 SMNVEV (reference sequence). Germline trimming cut 6 bases from V and 0 bases from J; bases unmatched to any gene: 4. The CDR3 has 15 residues. The CDR3 coding sequence is TGTGCCAGCAGAGATCTAGCGGGAGGCTCCTACGAGCAGTACTTC. It specifies CASRDLAGGSYEQYF.

The chain recombines TRBV7-2 with TRBJ1-6, with TRBD1 matching 9 bases. Trimming cost V 5 bases and J 7 bases; bases outside gene matches: 9. The germline gives CDR1 SGHTA, CDR2 FQGNSA. This CDR3 has 16 residues. CDR3: CASSRDGTGNNSPLHF. The CDR3 region has the DNA TGTGCCAGCAGCCGGGACGGGACAGGGAACAATTCACCCCTCCACTTT.

The J gene is TRBJ1-5, the V gene TRBV6-2 or TRBV6-3; D is undetermined. Trimming took off 6 bases at V and 1 base at J, with 19 bases between the two ends. The germline V gene has CDR1 MNHEY and CDR2 SVGEGT. The CDR3 length is 17 residues. The CDR3 loop is CASSRPEGVWSNQPQHF. The CDR3 DNA sequence: TGTGCCAGCAGCCGACCGGAGGGAGTCTGGAGCAATCAGCCCCAGCATTTT.

The V call is TRBV7-8, the J call TRBJ1-3, with TRBD1 as a possible D gene (6 bases). CDR1 and CDR2 from the germline V gene are SGHVS and FQNEAQ. Trimming took off 6 bases at V and 0 bases at J, with 6 bases between the two ends. This CDR3 is built from 13 residues. The CDR3 protein is CASRTGSGNTIYF. DNA of the CDR3: TGTGCCAGCAGGACAGGCTCTGGAAACACCATATATTTT. Full variable domain (outside the CDR3, taken from reference TRBV7-8 and TRBJ1-3): GAGVSQSPRYKVAKRGQDVALRCDPISGHVSLFWYQQALGQGPEFLTYFQNEAQLDKSGLPSDRFFAERPEGSVSTLKIQRTQQEDSAVYLCASRTGSGNTIYFGEGSWLTVV.

CDR3 protein: CASPRGSISYNEQFF. CDR3 DNA sequence: TGTGCCAGCCCAAGGGGTTCAATCTCCTACAATGAGCAGTTCTTC. The gene calls are TRBV7-2 and TRBJ2-1; possibly TRBD1 for D (5 bases). Per germline, CDR1 SGHTA and CDR2 FQGNSA. Trimming stripped 8 bases from V and 0 bases from J, with 14 bases between. The CDR3 loop spans 15 amino acids.

This clone was observed once. The chain employs TRBV9 and TRBJ2-7; the match to TRBD1 covers 8 bases. Germline CDR1 is SGDLS and CDR2 is YYNGEE. The CDR3 is made up of 16 amino acids. V lost 0 bases and J lost 6; bases outside the gene matches: 11. In nucleotides, the CDR3 is TGTGCCAGCAGCGTAGCTAACGCACAGGGGGTATCCGAGCAGTACTTC. This translates into CASSVANAQGVSEQYF. Based on the CDR3 plus reference TRBV9 and TRBJ2-7, the full variable domain is DSGVTQTPKHLITATGQRVTLRCSPRSGDLSVYWYQQSLDQGLQFLIQYYNGEERAKGNILERFSAQQFPDLHSELNLSSLELGDSALYFCASSVANAQGVSEQYFGPGTRLTVT.

This clone was seen only a few times. The V and J genes are TRBV28 and TRBJ2-7; D not certain. Looked up from germline, CDR1 is MDHEN and CDR2 is SYDVKM. This CDR3 is 15 amino acids long. The V and J ends lost 5 bases and 1 base respectively, with 15 bases between them. CDR3 protein: CASSLPQVSSYEQYF. The CDR3 DNA reads as TGTGCCAGCAGTCTCCCCCAGGTCTCTTCCTACGAGCAGTACTTC.